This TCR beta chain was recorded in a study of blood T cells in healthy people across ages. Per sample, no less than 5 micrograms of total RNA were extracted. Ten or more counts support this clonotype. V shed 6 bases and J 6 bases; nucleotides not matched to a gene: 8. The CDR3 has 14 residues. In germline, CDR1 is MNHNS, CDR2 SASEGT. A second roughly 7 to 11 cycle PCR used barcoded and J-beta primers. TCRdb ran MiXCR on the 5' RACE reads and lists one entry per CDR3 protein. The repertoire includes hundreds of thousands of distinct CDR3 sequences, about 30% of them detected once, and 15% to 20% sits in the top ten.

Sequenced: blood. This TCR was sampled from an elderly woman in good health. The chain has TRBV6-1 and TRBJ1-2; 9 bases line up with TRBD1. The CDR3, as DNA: TGTGCCAGCAGGGGCGACAGGGGGAGCCATGGCTACACCTTC. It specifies CASRGDRGSHGYTF.